Listed here are 25 T cell receptor beta chains from one sample, sequenced in a study of human T cells and chemical hapten exposure. Time point given: pre-sensitization, week 0. The treatment: therapeutic diphenylcyclopropenone sensitization with weekly scalp DPC. One entry per CDR3 protein results from TCRdb running MiXCR on the RACE reads. The data hold 300,000 to 450,000 distinct CDR3 sequences, with approximately 5.1% observed a single time. The sample was whole blood, taken in connection with sensitization to the hapten diphenylcyclopropenone (DPC). The receptor set was obtained from a woman aged 50 to 60 with alopecia areata. Some clones in this sample may be carry-over from other donors' samples.

This clonotype was detected ten times or more. This sequence joins TRBV5-1 and TRBJ1-2; no clear D. The V and J ends lost 0 bases and 6 bases respectively, with 18 bases between them. Per germline, CDR1 SGHRS and CDR2 YFSETQ. The CDR3 loop spans 16 amino acids. CDR3 amino acids: CASSLGGGKDSNGYTF. In nucleotides, the CDR3 is TGCGCCAGCAGCTTGGGTGGCGGGAAGGATTCGAATGGCTACACCTTC.

In this sample, this clonotype turned up many times. This chain connects TRBV20-1 to TRBJ2-1, with 7 nucleotides matching TRBD2. The CDR3 extends over 15 amino acids. With V trimmed by 6 bases and J by 4 bases, 12 bases remained unmatched. The germline V gene has CDR1 DFQATT and CDR2 SNEGSKA (reference sequence). CDR3 DNA: TGCAGTGCCCACGAAGTGGCGGGAGAGTACAATGAGCAGTTCTTC. This encodes CSAHEVAGEYNEQFF.

V usage is TRBV29-1 and J usage is TRBJ1-1; possibly TRBD1 for D (6 bases). The germline V and J ends were trimmed by 8 bases and 9 bases, with 16 bases remaining between them. The CDR3 contains 11 residues. CDR1 and CDR2 (germline): SQVTM, ANQGSEA. The CDR3 DNA is TGCAGCTCCCGGGACACCGCAAAAGCTTTCTTT. Protein: CSSRDTAKAFF.

This clonotype was counted many times. The CDR3 sequence is CASSFGAGEGDTQYF. The CDR3 DNA is TGTGCCAGCAGCTTCGGAGCAGGGGAAGGAGATACGCAGTATTTT. V usage is TRBV11-2 and J usage is TRBJ2-3, with a possible D match to TRBD1 (6 bases). Germline values: CDR1 SGHAT, CDR2 FQNNGV. The CDR3 length is 15 residues. Trimming left V 3 bases short and J 5 bases short, with 15 bases between.

V usage is TRBV6-5 and J usage is TRBJ2-3; 10 bases match TRBD1. V lost 6 bases to trimming and J lost 0 bases; unmatched junction nucleotides: 9. Germline CDR1 MNHEY, CDR2 SVGAGI. CDR3 length: 17 residues. The chain's CDR3 is CASRSGSGQGSTDTQYF. The CDR3, as DNA: TGTGCCAGCAGAAGTGGTTCGGGACAGGGGAGCACAGATACGCAGTATTTT.

The chain links TRBV5-5 to TRBJ2-3; 7 bases are shared with TRBD2. Trimming removed 4 bases from V and 0 bases from J; junction bases left unmatched: 8. In germline, CDR1 is SGHKS, CDR2 YYEKEE (reference sequence). The CDR3 runs 16 residues. DNA of the CDR3: TGTGCCAGCAGCCCCCAGGGAGGGACTAGCACAGATACGCAGTATTTT. Protein product: CASSPQGGTSTDTQYF.

The chain uses TRBV5-6 and TRBJ2-3; D is uncertain. The ends were cut back, 4 bases at V and 7 bases at J, with 10 bases in the middle. The germline gives CDR1 SGHDT, CDR2 YYEEEE. The length of the CDR3 is 12 residues. The CDR3 loop reads CASSPQANTQYF. CDR3 DNA: TGTGCCAGCAGCCCCCAGGCAAATACGCAGTATTTT.

The sample holds many counts of this clonotype. The V and J genes are TRBV12-3 or TRBV12-4 and TRBJ2-3, with D perhaps assigned TRBD1 or TRBD2 (6 bases each). V lost 10 bases to trimming and J lost 2 bases, with 16 bases between them. The CDR3 is 14 amino acids. The CDR3 is CATTTRGATDTQYF. The CDR3 DNA sequence: TGTGCCACCACAACGAGGGGGGCCACAGATACGCAGTATTTT.

As concerns this clonotype: This may arise from a read error, as a much more abundant clone is one base away. V gene TRBV20-1 combines with J gene TRBJ1-1; 8 bases line up with TRBD1. CDR1 is DFQATT and CDR2 is SNEGSKA in the germline V gene (reference sequence). There are 15 residues in the CDR3. Here the CDR3 DNA reads TGCAGTGCTAGAGGCCCAGGGGGCTGGGTCACTGAAGCTTACTTT. As protein: CSARGPGGWVTEAYF.

This clonotype has a handful of counts. The CDR3, as DNA: TGTGCCAGCAGTGAAAGGGATAATTCACCCCTCCACTTT. Translating it yields CASSERDNSPLHF. This chain joins TRBV6-1 and TRBJ1-6, with D uncertain. Trimming stripped 2 bases from V and 5 bases from J, with 4 bases between. Germline V gene data show CDR1 as MNHNS and CDR2 as SASEGT. CDR3 length: 13 residues.

This clonotype was found a few times. J is TRBJ1-3 and V is TRBV7-2; 10 bases match TRBD1. The CDR3 extends over 20 amino acids. The germline CDR1 and CDR2 sequences are SGHTA and FQGNSA. The ends lost 2 bases at V and 0 bases at J; junction bases unmatched: 13. CDR3 amino acids: CASSLPTLWTGGHSGNTIYF. In DNA form, the CDR3 reads TGTGCCAGCAGCTTACCAACTTTATGGACAGGGGGACACTCTGGAAACACCATATATTTT.

This clonotype was observed a few times. The V gene is TRBV20-1, the J gene TRBJ2-7; tentatively, D is TRBD2 (5 bases). Germline CDR1 DFQATT, CDR2 SNEGSKA (reference sequence). V was trimmed by 2 bases and J by 1 base, leaving 15 bases between them. This CDR3 is 15 amino acids long. For the CDR3, the DNA is TGCAGTGCTAGACTCCCCCAGCGGTCGTCCTACGAGCAGTACTTC. It encodes CSARLPQRSSYEQYF.

This clonotype was observed at least ten times. The chain uses TRBV2 and TRBJ1-2; 11 bases are a match to TRBD1. This CDR3 is 15 amino acids long. The germline CDR1 and CDR2 sequences are SNHLY and FYNNEI. V lost 8 bases to trimming and J lost 2 bases; unmatched junction nucleotides: 7. The CDR3 region is CASPRGTGGNYGYTF. CDR3 in DNA: TGTGCCAGCCCCCGAGGGACAGGGGGGAACTATGGCTACACCTTC.

There are many counts of this clonotype. The chain combines TRBV5-1 with TRBJ2-2, with TRBD1 identical over 8 bases. Germline values: CDR1 SGHRS, CDR2 YFSETQ. The length of the CDR3 is 15 residues. The V and J ends lost 3 bases and 1 base, in that order; junction bases with no gene match: 2. As DNA, the CDR3 is TGCGCCAGCAGCTCCGGACAGGGGAACACCGGGGAGCTGTTTTTT. Translating it yields CASSSGQGNTGELFF.

The chain has TRBV7-2 and TRBJ1-6; D is ambiguous. Per germline, CDR1 SGHTA and CDR2 FQGNSA. V lost 5 bases, J lost 4 bases, and 9 bases lay in between. This CDR3 spans 14 amino acids. The CDR3, as DNA: TGTGCCAGCAGCCGCGACGGATATAATTCACCCCTCCACTTT. Protein product: CASSRDGYNSPLHF. Supplemented by reference TRBV7-2 and TRBJ1-6, the full variable domain reads GAGVSQSPSNKVTEKGKDVELRCDPISGHTALYWYRQSLGQGLEFLIYFQGNSAPDKSGLPSDRFSAERTGGSVSTLTIQRTQQEDSAVYLCASSRDGYNSPLHFGNGTRLTVT.

V and J are TRBV29-1 and TRBJ2-7; 10 nucleotides agree with TRBD1. Looked up from germline, CDR1 is SQVTM and CDR2 is ANQGSEA. The CDR3 runs to 13 residues. V shed 6 bases, J shed 2 bases, and the junction held 4 bases outside the gene matches. The CDR3 region has the DNA TGCAGCGTCCAAGGACAGGGGGCCTACGAGCAGTACTTC. The encoded protein is CSVQGQGAYEQYF.

In its sample, this clonotype was seen a few times. The chain employs TRBV5-1 and TRBJ1-5; no clear D. Between the trimmed V and J ends, which lost 5 bases and 7 bases, there was a span of 13 bases. The CDR3 is 13 residues long. Germline loops: CDR1 SGHRS, CDR2 YFSETQ. The CDR3 nucleotides are TGCGCCAGCAGACCTACGGTCGGACAGCCCCAGCATTTT. Protein sequence: CASRPTVGQPQHF. The full variable domain, in which reference TRBV5-1 and TRBJ1-5 provide the parts outside the CDR3, is KAGVTQTPRYLIKTRGQQVTLSCSPISGHRSVSWYQQTPGQGLQFLFEYFSETQRNKGNFPGRFSGRQFSNSRSEMNVSTLELGDSALYLCASRPTVGQPQHFGDGTRLSIL.

This clonotype was detected a few times. The V gene is TRBV20-1, the J gene TRBJ2-3; D not certain. Germline V gene data show CDR1 as DFQATT and CDR2 as SNEGSKA (reference sequence). The V and J ends lost 5 bases and 2 bases respectively, with 14 bases between them. The CDR3 is 14 amino acids. CDR3: CSALAGLHTDTQYF. The CDR3 nucleotides read TGCAGTGCTTTGGCCGGGCTCCACACAGATACGCAGTATTTT.

This clonotype was counted many times. This chain uses TRBV15 with TRBJ2-1; D unclear. CDR1 and CDR2 from the germline V gene are LNHNV and YYDKDF (reference sequence). The CDR3 sequence is 15 residues long. V lost 4 bases and J 5 bases, leaving 15 bases between the germline ends. The CDR3 is CATSIGLIDDNEQFF. DNA for the CDR3: TGTGCCACCAGCATAGGCCTTATCGATGACAATGAGCAGTTCTTC.

This clonotype was counted only a few times. This chain connects TRBV21-1 to TRBJ2-7; TRBD2 is taken as the D call from the table, unchecked against the DNA. TRBV21-1 is noted as a pseudogene. The CDR3 totals 14 residues. The CDR3 DNA reads as TGTGCCAGCAGCAAAAGAACGGGAGTAAGGGAGCAGTACTTC. Translation: CASSKRTGVREQYF.

This clonotype showed up many times. V gene TRBV4-3 combines with J gene TRBJ2-7; perhaps TRBD2 as D (5 bases). Trimming cost V 1 base and J 6 bases, with 10 bases left between them. CDR3 size: 13 residues. Germline V gene lookup returns CDR1 LGHNA and CDR2 YSLEER. The CDR3, as DNA: TGCGCCAGCAGCCAAGGCCCGAGGGTCGAGCAGTACTTC. Its protein product is CASSQGPRVEQYF.

This clonotype showed up many times. This chain joins TRBV10-2 and TRBJ2-3; 15 nucleotides align to TRBD2. The CDR3 loop spans 17 amino acids. Germline values: CDR1 WSHSY, CDR2 SAAADI. V gave up 3 bases and J gave up 5 bases; unmatched junction bases: 6. CDR3 nucleotide sequence: TGCGCCAGCAGTGACCGGGGACTAGCGGGAGGTAAAGATACGCAGTATTTT. Protein product: CASSDRGLAGGKDTQYF.

This chain joins TRBV5-1 and TRBJ2-1; 7 bases line up with TRBD1. V shed 2 bases and J 5 bases; nucleotides not matched to a gene: 7. The germline V gene encodes CDR1 SGHRS and CDR2 YFSETQ. The CDR3 is 15 residues long. The CDR3 sequence is CASSLYGQENNEQFF. The CDR3 DNA reads TGCGCCAGCAGCTTATACGGACAGGAGAACAATGAGCAGTTCTTC.

J is TRBJ2-7 and V is TRBV4-3; D is perhaps TRBD2 (5 bases). V was pared by 1 base and J by 6 bases, with 19 bases between. CDR1 LGHNA and CDR2 YSLEER come from the germline V gene. The CDR3 consists of 16 residues. The CDR3, as DNA: TGCGCCAGCAGCCAAGCCCGGGAAGATTCTCTTTTCGAGCAGTACTTC. It specifies CASSQAREDSLFEQYF.

In its sample, this clonotype was seen a few times. This sequence joins TRBV3-1 and TRBJ2-3, with TRBD2 matching 9 bases. V shed 0 bases and J 6 bases; nucleotides not matched to a gene: 7. From germline, CDR1 is LGHDT and CDR2 YNNKEL (reference sequence). The CDR3 sequence is 16 residues long. The CDR3 sequence is CASSQDWIAGVDTQYF. The DNA of the CDR3 is TGTGCCAGCAGCCAAGATTGGATAGCGGGAGTCGATACGCAGTATTTT.